The 19 T cell receptor beta chains listed next were all sequenced from one sample in a study of CD8+CD57+ T cells in acquired aplastic anemia. Genomic DNA served as template for TCR beta VDJ and CDR3 profiling. A single record per CDR3 protein comes from TCRdb applying MiXCR to the reads. The repertoire holds some 150,000 distinct CDR3 sequences, with approximately 52% as singletons. All patients picked for sequencing had shown, by flow cytometry, an expansion of CD8+CD57+ cells. Sequenced: sorted CD4+, CD8+, or CD8+CD57+ T cells (not recorded which) from PBMCs. The receptors come from a human donor with aplastic anemia.

This clonotype showed up just a few times. The gene calls are TRBV7-6 and TRBJ2-7; 7 bases line up with TRBD1. V dropped 8 bases and J dropped 3; count of bases not matched to a gene: 7. Looked up from germline, CDR1 is SGHVS and CDR2 is FNYEAQ. This CDR3 is built from 13 residues. CDR3 sequence (DNA): TGTGCCAGCGGTGGGGGACAGTACTACGAGCAGTACTTC. This codes for CASGGGQYYEQYF.

This clonotype was seen a few times. J is TRBJ2-3 and V is TRBV20-1; tentative D call: TRBD2 (5 bases). CDR1 and CDR2 (germline): DFQATT, SNEGSKA (reference sequence). The CDR3 is 13 residues long. Trimming removed 3 bases at V and 2 bases at J, with 9 bases between. CDR3 in amino acids: CSASGSSTDTQYF. The CDR3 coding sequence is TGCAGTGCTAGTGGGAGTTCCACAGATACGCAGTATTTT.

In this sample, this clonotype turned up a few times. The limits of the CDR3 on the DNA are not certain, so only TCRdb's listed CDR3 is given. The chain links TRBV7-8 to TRBJ2-3. Both ends counted, the CDR3 spans 11 residues. Per the germline V gene, CDR1 is SGHVS and CDR2 is FQNEAQ. The CDR3 region is CASTLADTQYF.

On this clonotype: This clone may be a read error of a much larger clone one base away. The conserved closing phenylalanine or tryptophan is absent in this CDR3, likely reflecting a read error. The rearrangement uses TRBV5-1 and TRBJ2-2; D remains unclear. The V gene lost 5 bases and the J gene lost 6 bases, with 8 bases spanning the gap. Looked up from germline, CDR1 is SGHRS and CDR2 is YFSETQ. This CDR3 has 12 residues. The CDR3: CASRTGSGELFL. In nucleotides, the CDR3 is TGCGCCAGCAGAACCGGGTCCGGGGAGCTGTTTCTT.

This clonotype turned up a few times. This chain links TRBV7-2 with TRBJ2-7; D uncertain. Trimming shortened V by 6 bases and J by 3 bases, and 12 bases separated the two germline ends. This CDR3 has 13 residues. Looked up from germline, CDR1 is SGHTA and CDR2 is FQGNSA. The CDR3 DNA reads TGTGCCAGCAGTGGGCCGCGACTCTACGAGCAGTACTTC. Translation: CASSGPRLYEQYF.

This sequence joins TRBV19 and TRBJ2-6; TRBD1 matches 8 bases. This CDR3 comprises 15 residues. The J segment lost 2 bases and the V segment lost 5 bases, leaving 2 bases of the junction unmatched. Germline-derived CDR1 and CDR2 are LNHDA and SQIVND (reference sequence). CDR3 residues: CASSRTGTGANVLTF. In DNA, the CDR3 is TGTGCCAGTAGTCGGACAGGGACTGGGGCCAACGTCCTGACTTTC.

V gene TRBV20-1 combines with J gene TRBJ2-7; no reliable D call. CDR3 length: 12 residues. Trimming took off 2 bases at V and 2 bases at J, with 7 bases between the two ends. The germline gives CDR1 DFQATT, CDR2 SNEGSKA (reference sequence). DNA for the CDR3: TGCAGTGCTAGACACGTAACCTACGAGCAGTACTTC. Protein: CSARHVTYEQYF.

This clonotype came up many times. This chain uses TRBV2 with TRBJ2-3; D call uncertain. Germline-derived CDR1 and CDR2 are SNHLY and FYNNEI. V shed 6 bases and J shed 2 bases, with 0 bases lying between them. This CDR3 comprises 10 residues. CDR3 sequence reads: CASSTDTQYF. The DNA of the CDR3 is TGTGCCAGCAGCACAGATACGCAGTATTTT.

The chain recombines TRBV7-8 with TRBJ2-3; D not certain. V was clipped by 3 bases and J by 0 bases, with 7 bases between them. CDR1 is SGHVS and CDR2 is FQNEAQ in the germline V gene. This CDR3 is built from 14 residues. Here the CDR3 reads CASSFSPSTDTQYF. The CDR3 nucleotides read TGTGCCAGCAGCTTTTCACCTAGCACAGATACGCAGTATTTT.

This clonotype was found many times. This chain uses TRBV4-1 with TRBJ2-7, with 7 nucleotides matching TRBD2. J gave up 0 bases and V 1 base, and 3 bases lay outside the gene matches. Germline V gene sequence: CDR1 MGHRA, CDR2 YSYEKL. The CDR3 runs 15 residues. In DNA, the CDR3 is TGCGCCAGCAGCCAAGCGGGGGGTAACTCCTACGAGCAGTACTTC. This codes for CASSQAGGNSYEQYF.

This clonotype appeared many times. The chain couples TRBV7-9 to TRBJ2-1; a possible D gene is TRBD2 (6 bases). Germline CDR1 is SEHNR and CDR2 is FQNEAQ (reference sequence). V gave up 5 bases and J gave up 15 bases, with 23 bases separating them. This CDR3 has 14 amino acids. The CDR3 loop is CASSPWGERMNPFF. The CDR3 region has the DNA TGTGCCAGCAGCCCTTGGGGGGAGAGAATGAACCCGTTCTTC.

Details on this clonotype: Germline is not matched at one junction end, which may reflect a read error. The CDR3 DNA reads TGTGCCAGCAGTTACTCCAGGGGGCTATCACCCCTCCACTTT. Protein sequence: CASSYSRGLSPLHF. The chain combines TRBV10-3 with TRBJ1-6; 8 bases align to TRBD1. The CDR3 is 14 residues long. The germline CDR1 and CDR2 sequences are ENHRY and SYGVKD.

This chain links TRBV24-1 with TRBJ2-3, with a weak D call TRBD2 (6 bases). Germline CDR1 reads KGHDR; CDR2 reads SFDVKD. CDR3 size: 13 residues. Trimming cost V 9 bases and J 2 bases, with 11 bases left between them. Here the CDR3 DNA reads TGTGCCACCCGGGACTTTTCCACAGATACGCAGTATTTT. Residues: CATRDFSTDTQYF.

The chain has TRBV19 and TRBJ2-3; TRBD2 agrees at 10 bases. The CDR3 loop spans 15 amino acids. CDR1 is LNHDA and CDR2 is SQIVND in the germline V gene (reference sequence). V was pared by 9 bases and J by 2 bases, with 8 bases of the junction left unmatched. CDR3 loop: CASFSAGGPTDTQYF. In DNA form, the CDR3 reads TGTGCCAGCTTTTCAGCGGGAGGGCCCACAGATACGCAGTATTTT. Full variable domain (remainder filled in from reference TRBV19 and TRBJ2-3): DGGITQSPKYLFRKEGQNVTLSCEQNLNHDAMYWYRQDPGQGLRLIYYSQIVNDFQKGDIAEGYSVSREKKESFPLTVTSAQKNPTAFYLCASFSAGGPTDTQYFGPGTRLTVL.

This clonotype was detected many times. J is TRBJ1-5 and V is TRBV6-1; no clear D. Germline CDR1 and CDR2: MNHNS and SASEGT. This CDR3 spans 15 amino acids. The ends were cut back, 2 bases at V and 5 bases at J, with 13 bases in the middle. CDR3 bases: TGTGCCAGCAGTGAACTCAGGAGGGAGGATCAGCCCCAGCATTTT. This translates into CASSELRREDQPQHF.

This clonotype occurred many times. The V and J genes are TRBV4-2 and TRBJ1-1; no reliable D call. Germline V gene data show CDR1 as LGHNA and CDR2 as YNFKEQ. V was pared by 3 bases and J by 5 bases, with 13 bases between. This CDR3 spans 14 amino acids. The CDR3 coding sequence is TGTGCCAGCAGCCAGCTTTTAGGTGGGACTGAAGCTTTCTTT. Its protein product is CASSQLLGGTEAFF.

The V call is TRBV19, the J call TRBJ1-2; weak D call: TRBD1 (6 bases). Trimming removed 1 base from V and 6 bases from J, with 12 bases in between. Germline loops: CDR1 LNHDA, CDR2 SQIVND (reference sequence). The CDR3 has 14 residues. CDR3 residues: CASSIGVGTNGYTF. The CDR3 DNA follows: TGTGCCAGTAGTATAGGGGTCGGGACAAATGGCTACACCTTC. Full variable domain (remainder filled in from reference TRBV19 and TRBJ1-2): DGGITQSPKYLFRKEGQNVTLSCEQNLNHDAMYWYRQDPGQGLRLIYYSQIVNDFQKGDIAEGYSVSREKKESFPLTVTSAQKNPTAFYLCASSIGVGTNGYTFGSGTRLTVV.

This clonotype was recorded many times. This sequence joins TRBV4-1 and TRBJ2-7; 11 bases line up with TRBD2. Trimming removed 4 bases from V and 1 base from J; junction bases left unmatched: 6. Looked up from germline, CDR1 is MGHRA and CDR2 is YSYEKL. There are 16 residues in the CDR3. CDR3 nucleotides: TGCGCCAGCAGCCCGATCACTAGCGGGGGTTCCTACGAGCAGTACTTC. Its translation is CASSPITSGGSYEQYF.

Details on this clonotype: A read error may explain this, as a much larger clone is one base away. The CDR3 spells CACSDSSNTDTQYF. The CDR3 DNA reads TGTGCCTGCAGCGACTCTTCTAACACAGATACGCAGTATTTT. The V gene is TRBV13, the J gene TRBJ2-3, with no clear D. Germline-derived CDR1 and CDR2 are PRHDT and FYEKMQ (reference sequence). The CDR3 runs 14 residues. Combining the CDR3 with reference TRBV13 and TRBJ2-3 gives the whole variable domain AAGVIQSPRHLIKEKRETATLKCYPIPRHDTVYWYQQGPGQDPQFLISFYEKMQSDKGSIPDRFSAQQFSDYHSELNMSSLELGDSALYFCACSDSSNTDTQYFGPGTRLTVL.